This T cell receptor (beta chain) was identified during a study of CXCR3-negative and CXCR3-positive naive CD8 T cells (dated by TCRdb to between 2018 and 2021). Study-level background: About 135 million TRB reads were obtained in total, roughly 1.5 +/- 0.3 million reads per library. TRBV-TRBJ cluster analysis included naive subsets from roughly 5 donors and memory cells from 3 donors. Diversity and physicochemical repertoire analyses covered around 10 donors pooled from two independent experiments.

The paper as a whole reports these results and caveats: Naive CXCR3-negative and CXCR3-positive cells from the same donor showed similar TRBV-TRBJ usage, whereas memory cells showed distinct patterns. Compared with CXCR3-negative naive cells, CXCR3-positive naive cells had TRB CDR3s with higher hydrophobicity (lower Kidera factor 4), lower energy, and higher strength and volume indices. Comparably high repertoire diversity was found in both naive subsets, whereas much lower repertoire diversity was found in memory CD8+ T cells. Because surface CD5, which is linked to self-reactivity in mice, was comparable between the naive subsets, TCR interaction strength was also inferred from the physicochemical properties of TRB CDR3s. CXCR3 expression partially decreased after cryopreservation, so most assays used freshly isolated PBMCs.

Concerning this clonotype: No antigen is known for it.

From the cysteine through the phenylalanine, the CDR3 covers 18 amino acids. This entry has no DNA. The germline V gene (reference sequence) specifies SEHNR as CDR1 and FQNEAQ as CDR2. Sequenced using a NextSeq 550. The Human TCR Profiling Kit (MiLaboratory) was used to make UMI-labeled 5' RACE TRB cDNA libraries. The full amount of extracted RNA was used for cDNA synthesis, and the full amount of resulting cDNA was used for PCR amplification. Libraries were prepared in parallel with an identical number of PCR cycles. The original methods were these. With a minimum of two reads required per UMI, MIGEC and MiXCR pulled out about 50,000 +/- 10,000 unique UMI-labeled TRB cDNA molecules from each library. An average of around 40,000 +/- 10,000 functional in-frame TRB CDR3 nucleotide clonotypes without stop codons was found per library. After downsampling to 5000 UMI-labeled TRB molecules per sample, diversity metrics such as normalized Shannon-Wiener and Chao1 were calculated in VDJtools. Clonotype-size-weighted physicochemical properties of the central five CDR3 residues (interaction energy, strength, volume and Kidera factor 4) were computed in VDJtools. Following reprocessing of the reads by TCRdb, the data hold one row per CDR3 protein sequence and no DNA is available. The V and J calls and clone size come from TCRdb's table, not from the authors' own analysis. The sample table records approximately 140,000 distinct CDR3 sequences. The top ten constitute about 0.28% of the sample.

For every CD8+ T cell subset, a few hundred thousand cells were flow-sorted straight into RLT lysis buffer, and each subset was sorted in triplicate. Naive CD8+ T cells were defined stringently as CD45RO-CCR7+CD27+CD95- to exclude memory contaminants. Standard density gradient centrifugation was used to isolate peripheral blood mononuclear cells from buffy coats. A FACSAria III was used to flow-sort naive CD8+ T cells into CXCR3-negative and CXCR3-positive populations. Total RNA was extracted from sorted cells with an RNeasy Mini Kit. The V and J segments used are TRBV7-9 and TRBJ2-2; TCRdb returns TRBD1, unconfirmable since there is no DNA. Specimen: naive CXCR3+ CD8+ T cells from blood. What the cell subset or site label conveys for this sample: CD45RO-CCR7+CD27+CD95- naive CD8+ T cells expressing CXCR3 (TNR3+). The TCR comes from a human donor in good health. Some clones in this sample may be carry-over from other donors' samples. The CDR3 corresponds to CASSQRDRGPLNTGELFF.